Listed here are 8 T cell receptor beta chains from one sample, sequenced in a study of blood T cells in healthy people across ages. Then a second PCR, running about 7 to 11 cycles, was carried out with a sample-barcoded 5' primer and a J-beta primer mix. TCRdb recomputed calls from the 5' RACE reads with MiXCR, one row per CDR3 protein. The sample lists under 700,000 distinct CDR3 sequences; less than 25% were seen once. These same records also appear under a second study, on T cells of mothers and their children.

Sequenced: blood. The receptors come from a boy younger than 18 in good health.

Only a few counts were recorded for this clonotype. The CDR3: CASSETSHTEAFF. The CDR3 DNA sequence: TGTGCCAGCAGTGAAACGTCTCACACTGAAGCTTTCTTT. J is TRBJ1-1 and V is TRBV25-1; D call uncertain. Per germline, CDR1 MGHDK and CDR2 SYGVNS. The CDR3 sequence is 13 residues long. Trimming cost V 2 bases and J 3 bases, with 7 bases left between them.

This chain joins TRBV27 and TRBJ1-4; TRBD1 agrees at 7 bases. CDR1 MNHEY and CDR2 SMNVEV come from the germline V gene (reference sequence). The CDR3 is 15 residues long. Germline trimming cut 4 bases from V and 6 bases from J; bases unmatched to any gene: 8. The CDR3 sequence: CASSSSSGQYEKLFF. The CDR3 nucleotides read TGTGCCAGCAGTTCCTCGTCGGGACAGTATGAAAAACTGTTTTTT.

This sequence joins TRBV20-1 and TRBJ2-7, with D perhaps matching TRBD1 or TRBD2 (6 bases each). CDR1 DFQATT and CDR2 SNEGSKA come from the germline V gene (reference sequence). CDR3 size: 12 residues. The V end was cut by 6 bases, the J end by 7 bases, with 16 bases between. CDR3 residues: CSAKSGGREQYF. The CDR3 region has the DNA TGCAGTGCGAAATCTGGGGGGCGTGAGCAGTACTTC.

This clonotype was detected a few times. The chain couples TRBV3-1 to TRBJ2-1, with D unclear. This CDR3 contains 15 residues. CDR1 is LGHDT and CDR2 is YNNKEL in the germline V gene (reference sequence). The V and J ends lost 0 bases and 4 bases respectively, with 10 bases between them. The CDR3 spells CASSQELLSYNEQFF. The CDR3 DNA reads TGTGCCAGCAGCCAAGAACTACTTTCTTACAATGAGCAGTTCTTC.

This clonotype occurred many times. The V and J genes are TRBV4-3 and TRBJ2-3, with 10 bases matching TRBD1. The CDR3 is 16 amino acids. J was trimmed by 6 bases and V by 0 bases; bases with no gene match: 6. Germline loops: CDR1 LGHNA, CDR2 YSLEER. The CDR3 spells CASSQEHGTGVDTQYF. For the CDR3, the DNA is TGCGCCAGCAGCCAAGAGCATGGGACAGGGGTGGATACGCAGTATTTT.

This clonotype was detected a few times. The gene calls are TRBV10-3 and TRBJ2-2; 12 bases agree with TRBD2. V was clipped by 5 bases and J by 4 bases; unmatched bases: 8. Germline CDR1 ENHRY, CDR2 SYGVKD. The CDR3 has 17 residues. In DNA form, the CDR3 reads TGTGCCATCAGTCGTGCTAGCGGGGGGGCGACCACCGGGGAGCTGTTTTTT. This sequence encodes CAISRASGGATTGELFF.

This clonotype was detected only a few times. The rearrangement links TRBV5-1 to TRBJ1-2; D possibly corresponds to TRBD1 (6 bases). The CDR3 is made up of 14 amino acids. Trimming stripped 0 bases from V and 8 bases from J, with 14 bases between. Germline V gene sequence: CDR1 SGHRS, CDR2 YFSETQ. In nucleotides, the CDR3 is TGCGCCAGCAGCTTGGAGGGGGGTCTAGGAGGCTACACCTTC. Residues: CASSLEGGLGGYTF.

The chain combines TRBV14 with TRBJ2-5; TRBD2 is a possible D gene (5 bases). CDR3 length: 14 amino acids. Trimming removed 5 bases from V and 5 bases from J, with 15 bases in between. The germline CDR1 and CDR2 sequences are SGHDN and FVKESK. The CDR3 nucleotides are TGTGCCAGCAGCAAGCTCTGGGAGATGGAGACCCAGTACTTC. Amino acids: CASSKLWEMETQYF.